This T cell receptor beta chain originates from a study of human versus mouse CDR3 diversity and MHC coevolution. Study information: Reportedly, immunoSEQ detects one in 200,000 T cells with minimized PCR bias.

Data came from immunoSEQ multiplex PCR; TCRdb stores just in-frame clones and leaves some out. The sample records roughly 80,000 clones, 85% to 95% being singletons. Comment on this clone: What it recognizes is unknown.

Germline V gene data show CDR1 as SGHRS and CDR2 as YFSETQ. CDR3 length: 16 amino acids. V lost 6 bases and J lost 8; bases outside the gene matches: 14. Points from the study as a whole: Compared with mice, human CDR3s carried more deletions and insertions on average.

This clonotype was obtained from a person aged 30-69 years in good health. This chain joins TRBV5-1 and TRBJ1-6; 7 bases are shared with TRBD1. Input material: naive CD4+ T cells from blood. The sample's subset: CD45RO-negative CD62L-positive naive CD4 T cells. In nucleotides, the CDR3 is TGCGCCAGCACCATAGAGCCCGGGACAGCGGATTCACCCCTCCACTTT. It yields the protein CASTIEPGTADSPLHF.